One sample yielded the 22 T cell receptor beta chains listed below, sequenced in a study of OX40 agonist ivuxolimab in advanced cancers. TCRdb's table, derived via immunoSEQ multiplex PCR, lists solely in-frame clones and lacks some. The sample has tens of thousands of clones; 86% are singletons. The specimen was CD4+ or CD8+ T cells sorted from blood, collected in a trial of the OX40 agonist ivuxolimab. These receptor sequences come from an adult with an advanced solid tumor such as melanoma, head and neck, liver or kidney cancer.

V and J are TRBV6-1 and TRBJ1-3; unclear D gene. Trimming took 7 bases from V and 0 from J, leaving 10 bases between them. The CDR3 sequence is 14 residues long. In germline, CDR1 is MNHNS, CDR2 SASEGT. This CDR3 reads CASISAGSGNTIYF. In DNA, the CDR3 is TGTGCCAGCATTTCCGCAGGCTCTGGAAACACCATATATTTT.

The V and J genes are TRBV5-1 and TRBJ2-1, with D unclear. Germline CDR1 is SGHRS and CDR2 is YFSETQ. The CDR3 loop spans 16 amino acids. Trimming cost V 0 bases and J 0 bases, with 10 bases left between them. CDR3 nucleotides: TGCGCCAGCAGCTTGGATGGGGAAAGCTCCTACAATGAGCAGTTCTTC. Its protein product is CASSLDGESSYNEQFF.

The V gene is TRBV13, the J gene TRBJ2-2, with D perhaps matching TRBD2 (6 bases). Trimming stripped 3 bases from V and 7 bases from J, with 12 bases between. The CDR3 extends over 14 amino acids. CDR1 is PRHDT, CDR2 FYEKMQ, per germline (reference sequence). The CDR3 DNA reads TGTGCCAGCAGCTTTTGGGGAGGAGACGGGGAGCTGTTTTTT. Its translation is CASSFWGGDGELFF.

This rearrangement joins TRBV18 to TRBJ2-7, with D perhaps being TRBD1 or TRBD2 (5 bases each). Trimming removed 1 base at V and 0 bases at J, with 7 bases between. From germline, CDR1 is KGHSH and CDR2 LQKENI. The CDR3 spans 14 residues. The DNA of the CDR3 is TGTGCCAGCTCACCACAGGGGACCTCCTACGAGCAGTACTTC. Its protein is CASSPQGTSYEQYF.

This chain links TRBV29-1 with TRBJ2-1; tentatively, D is TRBD2 (5 bases). The CDR3 is 15 residues long. From germline, CDR1 is SQVTM and CDR2 ANQGSEA. V was cut by 7 bases and J by 4 bases, with 20 bases left in between. CDR3 in amino acids: CSGTRGSETYNEQFF. The CDR3 nucleotides are TGCAGCGGTACTAGAGGGAGCGAGACTTACAATGAGCAGTTCTTC.

The chain combines TRBV5-4 with TRBJ2-1, with 8 bases matching TRBD2. This CDR3 contains 15 residues. CDR1 is SGHNT, CDR2 YYREEE, per germline (reference sequence). J lost 4 bases, V lost 5 bases, and 8 bases had no gene match. The CDR3 DNA reads as TGTGCCAGCAGACCCGAGCGGGAGTTGTACAATGAGCAGTTCTTC. The encoded protein is CASRPERELYNEQFF.

The rearrangement joins TRBV19 to TRBJ2-1, with D hard to call. The CDR3 runs 11 residues. Germline CDR1 and CDR2: LNHDA and SQIVND (reference sequence). Trimming cost V 2 bases and J 8 bases, with 4 bases left between them. This chain's CDR3 is CASSISHEQFF. The CDR3 DNA reads TGTGCCAGTAGTATAAGCCATGAGCAGTTCTTC.

The chain couples TRBV10-3 to TRBJ2-3; 9 bases align to TRBD1. The trim removed 5 bases at V and 5 bases at J, leaving 11 bases unmatched. CDR3 length equals 16 residues. CDR1 and CDR2 (germline): ENHRY, SYGVKD. CDR3 DNA sequence: TGTGCCATCAGTCGTACCGGGACAGGGAATGGAGATACGCAGTATTTT. Protein: CAISRTGTGNGDTQYF.

The chain employs TRBV28 and TRBJ1-2, with D possibly matching TRBD1 (6 bases). CDR1 is MDHEN and CDR2 is SYDVKM in the germline V gene. This CDR3 spans 13 amino acids. The ends were cut back, 5 bases at V and 4 bases at J, with 11 bases in the middle. CDR3 amino acids: CASSPQGSYGYTF. DNA for the CDR3: TGTGCCAGCAGTCCACAGGGTTCCTATGGCTACACCTTC.

The V and J genes are TRBV5-4 and TRBJ1-2; D may be TRBD1 (5 bases). The germline V gene encodes CDR1 SGHNT and CDR2 YYREEE (reference sequence). V was trimmed by 4 bases and J by 2 bases, leaving 15 bases between them. The CDR3 is 15 residues long. The CDR3 sequence: CASSPDSQPNYGYTF. CDR3 sequence (DNA): TGTGCCAGCAGCCCCGACAGTCAACCCAACTATGGCTACACCTTC.

The V gene is TRBV5-5, the J gene TRBJ2-7, with 10 bases that match TRBD2. CDR3 length: 16 residues. V shed 0 bases and J 5 bases; nucleotides not matched to a gene: 8. CDR1 is SGHKS, CDR2 YYEKEE, per germline (reference sequence). The CDR3 DNA sequence: TGTGCCAGCAGCTTGGCCTTCCTAGCGGGAGATGACGAGCAGTACTTC. Protein product: CASSLAFLAGDDEQYF.

J is TRBJ1-4 and V is TRBV11-1; tentative D call: TRBD1 (5 bases). Germline V gene data show CDR1 as SGHAT and CDR2 as FQDESV (reference sequence). V was shortened by 5 bases and J by 0 bases, with 7 bases between the two germline ends. This CDR3 is built from 14 residues. CDR3 protein: CASSPTATNEKLFF. The CDR3 coding sequence is TGTGCCAGCAGCCCGACAGCAACTAATGAAAAACTGTTTTTT.

V is TRBV5-1 and J is TRBJ2-2; 8 bases map to TRBD1. The CDR3 is made up of 15 amino acids. The germline V gene encodes CDR1 SGHRS and CDR2 YFSETQ. The V segment lost 2 bases and the J segment 7 bases; nucleotides outside the gene matches: 7. The CDR3 nucleotides are TGCGCCAGCAGCTTCATTGAACAGGGGGGCGGGGAGCTGTTTTTT. Amino acid sequence: CASSFIEQGGGELFF.

This chain uses TRBV9 with TRBJ2-7, with a tentative D call TRBD1 (6 bases). CDR3 length equals 16 residues. V dropped 0 bases and J dropped 0 bases, with 13 bases sitting between them. Germline values: CDR1 SGDLS, CDR2 YYNGEE. CDR3 sequence (DNA): TGTGCCAGCAGCGTAGCTACGGGACACTACTCCTACGAGCAGTACTTC. Protein product: CASSVATGHYSYEQYF.

The gene calls are TRBV7-9 and TRBJ2-2; 16 bases match TRBD2. V shed 6 bases and J 4 bases; nucleotides not matched to a gene: 8. Looked up from germline, CDR1 is SEHNR and CDR2 is FQNEAQ (reference sequence). The CDR3 consists of 18 residues. CDR3 DNA: TGTGCCAGCAGAGCGCCGGGACTAGCGGGAGGGGCCACCGGGGAGCTGTTTTTT. This translates into CASRAPGLAGGATGELFF.

This sequence joins TRBV19 and TRBJ1-2, with D perhaps TRBD1 (5 bases). CDR1 and CDR2 (germline): LNHDA, SQIVND (reference sequence). The ends were cut back, 3 bases at V and 4 bases at J, with 15 bases in the middle. This CDR3 contains 15 residues. CDR3: CASSIGARASYGYTF. The CDR3 DNA sequence: TGTGCCAGTAGTATCGGGGCCAGGGCGAGCTATGGCTACACCTTC.

This rearrangement joins TRBV7-9 to TRBJ2-1; 8 bases are shared with TRBD1. Losses at the gene ends were 3 bases for V and 4 bases for J; bases not matched to a gene: 5. Germline assignment: CDR1 SEHNR and CDR2 FQNEAQ (reference sequence). The CDR3 is 15 amino acids. The CDR3 is CASSLVTGGYNEQFF. The CDR3 DNA reads as TGTGCCAGCAGCTTGGTAACAGGGGGTTACAATGAGCAGTTCTTC. The entire variable domain, with the rest obtained from reference TRBV7-9 and TRBJ2-1, is as follows: DTGVSQNPRHKITKRGQNVTFRCDPISEHNRLYWYRQTLGQGPEFLTYFQNEAQLEKSRLLSDRFSAERPKGSFSTLEIQRTEQGDSAMYLCASSLVTGGYNEQFFGPGTRLTVL.

This sequence joins TRBV10-1 and TRBJ2-5; 7 bases align to TRBD1. CDR1 and CDR2 (germline): WNHNN, SYGVQD (reference sequence). The ends lost 4 bases at V and 2 bases at J; junction bases unmatched: 4. The CDR3 has 14 residues. In DNA form, the CDR3 reads TGCGCCAGCAGTGGGCCGGGACAGCAAGAGACCCAGTACTTC. It yields the protein CASSGPGQQETQYF.

This chain joins TRBV6-1 and TRBJ1-2; 7 bases map to TRBD1. V shed 2 bases and J 3 bases; nucleotides not matched to a gene: 0. The CDR3 is 13 residues long. CDR1 is MNHNS, CDR2 SASEGT, per germline. DNA for the CDR3: TGTGCCAGCAGTGAACAGGGGGACTATGGCTACACCTTC. It yields the protein CASSEQGDYGYTF.

The chain recombines TRBV2 with TRBJ2-2; 8 bases are a match to TRBD1. Germline V gives CDR1 SNHLY, CDR2 FYNNEI. V shed 7 bases, J shed 5 bases, and the junction held 6 bases outside the gene matches. This CDR3 has 14 amino acids. The CDR3 bases are TGTGCCAGCACCGACAGGGGTTGGACCGGGGAGCTGTTTTTT. It is translated as CASTDRGWTGELFF.

The V call is TRBV11-1, the J call TRBJ2-7; 8 bases are a match to TRBD1. V gave up 5 bases and J gave up 6 bases; unmatched junction bases: 12. Germline values: CDR1 SGHAT, CDR2 FQDESV (reference sequence). The CDR3 is made up of 15 amino acids. This CDR3 is CASSITDRADFEQYF. The DNA of the CDR3 is TGTGCCAGCAGCATTACGGACAGGGCCGATTTCGAGCAGTACTTC.

The chain carries TRBV18 and TRBJ2-2, with D hard to call. The ends were cut back, 6 bases at V and 1 base at J, with 9 bases in the middle. This CDR3 comprises 14 residues. CDR1 KGHSH and CDR2 LQKENI come from the germline V gene. The CDR3 reads CASSPDLNTGELFF. DNA of the CDR3: TGTGCCAGCTCCCCCGACTTGAACACCGGGGAGCTGTTTTTT.